This TCR beta chain was recovered during a study of molecular identifiers for immune sequencing clone quantification. Study-wide background: Replicates involved a five-way split of RNA from approximately 20,000 or 100,000 naive CD8 cells, with sequencing of four.

The use of previously described methods and listed TCR primers produced the bulk TCR libraries. TCRdb re-derived calls from the PCR reads in MiXCR, one entry per CDR3 protein. The sample shows approximately 680,000 distinct CDR3 sequences, 25% of them seen only once. The study, taken as a whole, reports: Spiked Jurkat TCR RNA from one cell was reportedly detectable among roughly 910,000 naive cells.

Worth noting for this clonotype: Its antigen remains unidentified.

CDR3 length equals 15 residues. Between the trimmed V and J ends, which lost 3 bases and 4 bases, there was a span of 10 bases. CD8+CD4-CCR7+CD45RA+ sorting gave the naive CD8 T cells. The sequenced sample consisted of naive CD8+ T cells from blood, with Jurkat cell RNA spiked in. Subset denoted: FACS-sorted CD8+CD4-CCR7+CD45RA+ naive T cells. The source is a human donor in good health. Some libraries in this study had Jurkat cell RNA spiked in. The V and J genes are TRBV12-3 or TRBV12-4 and TRBJ1-6; D not certain. CDR3 sequence: CASSFGPDYNSPLHF. CDR3 nucleotide sequence: TGTGCCAGCAGTTTTGGGCCAGATTATAATTCACCCCTCCACTTT.